The 32 T cell receptor beta chains below come from one sample, sequenced in a study of PD-L1 blockade in urothelial cancer. The assay was immunoSEQ multiplex PCR, and TCRdb's table has in-frame clones only and misses some. Among some 52,000 clones listed, nearly 85% were seen once. The material was PBMCs, obtained around atezolizumab (anti-PD-L1) treatment. The receptors were gathered from a man aged 35 to 55 with urothelial cancer.

The chain couples TRBV5-4 to TRBJ1-5, with 9 nucleotides matching TRBD1. Germline values: CDR1 SGHNT, CDR2 YYREEE (reference sequence). The junction had 0 bases not matched to a gene; V was cut back by 3 bases and J by 5 bases. The CDR3 has 13 amino acids. CDR3 in DNA: TGTGCCAGCAGCTGGGACAGGGATCAGCCCCAGCATTTT. Amino acids: CASSWDRDQPQHF. The variable domain in full, with the rest retrieved from reference TRBV5-4 and TRBJ1-5, is ETGVTQSPTHLIKTRGQQVTLRCSSQSGHNTVSWYQQALGQGPQFIFQYYREEENGRGNFPPRFSGLQFPNYSSELNVNALELDDSALYLCASSWDRDQPQHFGDGTRLSIL.

This rearrangement joins TRBV6-5 to TRBJ1-2; 8 positions match TRBD1. Germline values: CDR1 MNHEY, CDR2 SVGAGI. The CDR3 runs 12 residues. Trimming cost V 6 bases and J 6 bases; bases outside gene matches: 3. The CDR3 is CASSKQGDGYTF. The CDR3, as DNA: TGTGCCAGCAGCAAACAGGGGGATGGCTACACCTTC.

This sequence joins TRBV6-1 and TRBJ1-2, with TRBD1 identical over 7 bases. After removal of 2 bases from V and 4 bases from J, the junction contained 7 bases not matched to a gene. This CDR3 comprises 15 residues. Germline V gives CDR1 MNHNS, CDR2 SASEGT. This chain's CDR3 is CASSELQDRTYGYTF. DNA for the CDR3: TGTGCCAGCAGTGAACTTCAGGACAGGACCTATGGCTACACCTTC.

The chain has TRBV10-2 and TRBJ2-5, with 7 bases aligning to TRBD1. V shed 8 bases, J shed 4 bases, and the junction held 4 bases outside the gene matches. This CDR3 comprises 12 residues. Germline CDR1 and CDR2: WSHSY and SAAADI. The CDR3 bases are TGCGCCAGCGGGGGACAGCCAGAGACCCAGTACTTC. Its protein product is CASGGQPETQYF.

The chain recombines TRBV15 with TRBJ2-1, with D unclear. Germline V gives CDR1 LNHNV, CDR2 YYDKDF (reference sequence). This CDR3 spans 13 amino acids. Trimming pared 1 base from V and 9 bases from J, leaving 10 bases between. CDR3 nucleotides: TGTGCCACCAGCAGAGCTCACGAGTTTGAGCAGTTCTTC. Protein product: CATSRAHEFEQFF.

The table lists this clone with a count of one. The chain uses TRBV28 and TRBJ2-1, with 9 nucleotides matching TRBD2. CDR3 length: 15 residues. Germline CDR1 is MDHEN and CDR2 is SYDVKM. Trimming at V came to 5 bases and at J to 4 bases, leaving 6 bases not matched to a gene. CDR3 sequence: CASSPLAGPYNEQFF. CDR3 in DNA: TGTGCCAGCAGTCCCCTAGCGGGGCCTTACAATGAGCAGTTCTTC.

CDR3 protein: CASSKRTLQSVYTEAFF. Written as DNA, the CDR3 is TGTGCCAGCAGTAAGAGGACTCTTCAGAGCGTGTACACTGAAGCTTTCTTT. The V call is TRBV2, the J call TRBJ1-1, with D unclear. Germline-derived CDR1 and CDR2 are SNHLY and FYNNEI. V lost 5 bases and J lost 3, with 22 bases in between. This CDR3 has 17 residues.

V and J are TRBV2 and TRBJ1-1; 11 bases agree with TRBD1. The CDR3 is 15 amino acids. V lost 5 bases and J lost 5; bases outside the gene matches: 7. Germline V CDR1 and CDR2: SNHLY, FYNNEI. The CDR3 DNA sequence: TGTGCCAGCAGTTCCCGGACAGGGGGCCTTACTGAAGCTTTCTTT. Protein sequence: CASSSRTGGLTEAFF.

The chain is built from TRBV27 and TRBJ2-1; TRBD1 aligns across 7 bases. Losses at the gene ends were 2 bases for V and 7 bases for J; bases not matched to a gene: 5. The CDR3 spans 14 residues. Germline CDR1 and CDR2: MNHEY and SMNVEV (reference sequence). CDR3 residues: CASSLRDRMNEQFF. CDR3 nucleotide sequence: TGTGCCAGCAGTTTAAGGGACAGAATGAATGAGCAGTTCTTC.

The chain joins TRBV25-1 to TRBJ1-3; 9 bases match TRBD1. J gave up 6 bases and V 7 bases, and 7 bases lay outside the gene matches. Germline V gene lookup returns CDR1 MGHDK and CDR2 SYGVNS. CDR3 length equals 14 residues. CDR3 residues: CASTGTGRANTIYF. The CDR3 DNA reads as TGTGCCAGCACCGGGACAGGGAGGGCAAACACCATATATTTT.

The chain combines TRBV11-2 with TRBJ2-7; 10 bases map to TRBD2. V gave up 4 bases and J gave up 2 bases; unmatched junction bases: 14. The CDR3 has 18 amino acids. Germline CDR1 is SGHAT and CDR2 is FQNNGV. The CDR3 loop is CASSSRPTLAGGPYEQYF. CDR3 DNA sequence: TGTGCCAGCAGCTCACGTCCTACCTTAGCGGGAGGACCCTACGAGCAGTACTTC.

This clone was detected a few times. This chain joins TRBV30 and TRBJ1-3, with 7 bases aligning to TRBD1. This CDR3 has 16 amino acids. With 1 base clipped from V and 0 bases from J, the junction kept 6 bases outside the gene matches. Germline CDR1 reads GTSNPN; CDR2 reads SVGIG (reference sequence). CDR3 DNA: TGTGCCTGGAGTGCCCACAGGGGACGCTCTGGAAACACCATATATTTT. The encoded protein is CAWSAHRGRSGNTIYF.

The rearrangement joins TRBV6-7 to TRBJ2-1; 15 bases are shared with TRBD2. TRBV6-7 is an ORF; its function is uncertain. V trimming: 6 bases; J trimming: 7 bases; junction bases outside the gene matches: 13. The CDR3 is made up of 18 amino acids. The DNA of the CDR3 is TGTGCCAGCAGCCCCGGACTAGCGGGAGGGCCCTCGTGGAATGAGCAGTTCTTC. It is translated as CASSPGLAGGPSWNEQFF.

V gene TRBV10-3 combines with J gene TRBJ2-1; D not resolved. The CDR3 runs to 12 residues. V lost 2 bases, J lost 8 bases, and 7 bases lay in between. CDR1 and CDR2 (germline): ENHRY, SYGVKD. The CDR3, as DNA: TGTGCCATCAGTGAGGGTGCGGATGAGCAGTTCTTC. Its translation is CAISEGADEQFF.

This chain connects TRBV27 to TRBJ2-7; a weak D match, TRBD1 (5 bases). The CDR3 loop spans 13 amino acids. V was shortened by 2 bases and J by 6 bases, with 11 bases between the two germline ends. The germline gives CDR1 MNHEY, CDR2 SMNVEV (reference sequence). The CDR3 sequence: CASSLTRVGEQYF. In DNA, the CDR3 is TGTGCCAGCAGTTTAACCAGGGTTGGCGAGCAGTACTTC.

V usage is TRBV28 and J usage is TRBJ1-2; unclear D gene. The CDR3 extends over 12 amino acids. In germline, CDR1 is MDHEN, CDR2 SYDVKM. V was pared by 2 bases and J by 12 bases, with 13 bases between. This CDR3 is CASSLGRGVHTF. In DNA form, the CDR3 reads TGTGCCAGCAGTTTAGGAAGAGGAGTCCACACCTTC.

The chain carries TRBV5-6 and TRBJ1-1; no clear D. The CDR3 covers 16 residues. Looked up from germline, CDR1 is SGHDT and CDR2 is YYEEEE. The V end was cut by 6 bases, the J end by 4 bases, with 22 bases between. The CDR3 region has the DNA TGTGCCAGCACCCTTTTTTCTAGACTGAAACTCACTGAAGCTTTCTTT. Its protein product is CASTLFSRLKLTEAFF.

In its sample, this clone was seen a few times. The rearrangement joins TRBV2 to TRBJ1-2; D remains unclear. The CDR3 sequence is 13 residues long. Trimming removed 1 base at V and 4 bases at J, with 7 bases between. The germline gives CDR1 SNHLY, CDR2 FYNNEI. CDR3 sequence: CASSEGSRYGYTF. The CDR3 DNA reads as TGTGCCAGCAGTGAAGGCAGTCGCTATGGCTACACCTTC.

As concerns this clone: The sample contains more than one DNA sequence encoding this CDR3. V usage is TRBV28 and J usage is TRBJ1-5; D is ambiguous. With 3 bases removed from V and 9 bases from J, the gap between germline ends came to 6 bases. CDR1 and CDR2 from the germline V gene are MDHEN and SYDVKM. The CDR3 sequence is 11 residues long. The CDR3 region is CASSLTRPQHF. The CDR3 DNA is TGTGCCAGCAGTTTGACAAGGCCCCAGCATTTT.

The genes are TRBV2 and TRBJ1-4; no firm D call. CDR1 SNHLY and CDR2 FYNNEI come from the germline V gene. CDR3 length: 13 amino acids. The V end lost 8 bases, the J end lost 8 bases, and 15 bases lay between the germline ends. The CDR3 DNA is TGTGCCAGCGGTCGAGACTTGCGGGAAAAACTGTTTTTT. It translates to CASGRDLREKLFF.

This rearrangement joins TRBV10-1 to TRBJ2-5; 12 bases map to TRBD2. This CDR3 spans 16 amino acids. The V segment lost 10 bases and the J segment 3 bases; nucleotides outside the gene matches: 12. Germline V CDR1 and CDR2: WNHNN, SYGVQD (reference sequence). This CDR3 is CATLSERTSGKETQYF. The CDR3 DNA reads as TGCGCCACTCTCTCCGAACGGACTAGCGGGAAAGAGACCCAGTACTTC.

The chain is built from TRBV27 and TRBJ2-7, with 9 bases lining up with TRBD1. V lost 5 bases, J lost 5 bases, and 10 bases stayed unmatched. The CDR3 runs 15 residues. Per the germline V gene, CDR1 is MNHEY and CDR2 is SMNVEV (reference sequence). CDR3 sequence reads: CASSQLQGAVDEQYF. Written as DNA, the CDR3 is TGTGCCAGCAGTCAGCTACAGGGGGCGGTGGACGAGCAGTACTTC.

The gene calls are TRBV19 and TRBJ2-1; 9 positions match TRBD2. V lost 5 bases, J lost 2 bases, and 4 bases stayed unmatched. Per the germline V gene, CDR1 is LNHDA and CDR2 is SQIVND (reference sequence). The CDR3 runs to 15 residues. CDR3 amino acids: CASSPVAGAYNEQFF. The DNA of the CDR3 is TGTGCCAGTAGTCCAGTAGCGGGGGCCTACAATGAGCAGTTCTTC.

Points on this clone: This may stem from a read error, because a much larger clone lies one nucleotide away. The CDR3 nucleotides are TGTGCCTGGACCAAGGGCCTAGCGGGACTCAAGCAGTACTTC. It is translated as CAWTKGLAGLKQYF. The chain couples TRBV30 to TRBJ2-7; 9 positions agree with TRBD2. The CDR3 has 14 residues. Trimming cost V 4 bases and J 8 bases; bases outside gene matches: 12. Germline loops: CDR1 GTSNPN, CDR2 SVGIG (reference sequence).

The chain recombines TRBV5-1 with TRBJ2-1; 8 nucleotides match TRBD1. J gave up 15 bases and V 2 bases, and 4 bases lay outside the gene matches. Germline V gene sequence: CDR1 SGHRS, CDR2 YFSETQ. The CDR3 totals 11 residues. CDR3 residues: CASSFTGGLFF. CDR3 nucleotides: TGCGCCAGCAGCTTTACAGGGGGGCTGTTCTTC.

The sample holds a few counts of this clone. The chain employs TRBV6-1 and TRBJ2-7; perhaps TRBD2 as D (6 bases). The CDR3 contains 14 residues. The V end was cut by 6 bases, the J end by 0 bases, with 12 bases between. Per germline, CDR1 MNHNS and CDR2 SASEGT. The DNA for the CDR3 is TGTGCCAGCAGGCGGGAAAGGAGCTCCTACGAGCAGTACTTC. Encoded protein: CASRRERSSYEQYF.

This clone was seen only once. The chain uses TRBV6-1 and TRBJ1-2, with TRBD1 identical over 8 bases. The CDR3 loop spans 15 amino acids. Germline loops: CDR1 MNHNS, CDR2 SASEGT. V lost 1 base to trimming and J lost 7 bases; unmatched junction nucleotides: 8. The CDR3 DNA is TGTGCCAGCAGTGAAGGGACAGGGAAGTCCTTTGGCTACACCTTC. Translation gives CASSEGTGKSFGYTF.

V is TRBV14 and J is TRBJ1-2, with 9 bases that match TRBD1. This CDR3 has 14 amino acids. The germline V gene has CDR1 SGHDN and CDR2 FVKESK. Trimming cost V 2 bases and J 7 bases; bases outside gene matches: 5. Here the CDR3 DNA reads TGTGCCAGCAGCCAATCCGGGACAGGGTTTGGCTACACCTTC. It is translated as CASSQSGTGFGYTF. The entire variable domain, with the rest obtained from reference TRBV14 and TRBJ1-2, is as follows: EAGVTQFPSHSVIEKGQTVTLRCDPISGHDNLYWYRRVMGKEIKFLLHFVKESKQDESGMPNNRFLAERTGGTYSTLKVQPAELEDSGVYFCASSQSGTGFGYTFGSGTRLTVV.

This clone was observed a few times. V is TRBV5-1 and J is TRBJ1-2, with D hard to call. Trimming left V 0 bases short and J 6 bases short, with 9 bases between. The germline V gene has CDR1 SGHRS and CDR2 YFSETQ. This CDR3 spans 13 amino acids. CDR3 in amino acids: CASSLDGVDGYTF. DNA of the CDR3: TGCGCCAGCAGCTTGGACGGGGTGGATGGCTACACCTTC.

This chain uses TRBV11-2 with TRBJ1-2; TRBD1 agrees at 10 bases. The CDR3 totals 13 residues. Trimming cost V 5 bases and J 8 bases; bases outside gene matches: 5. Germline CDR1 is SGHAT and CDR2 is FQNNGV. The CDR3 coding sequence is TGTGCCAGCAGCGTGGACAGGGGGTTCGGCTACACCTTC. It codes for CASSVDRGFGYTF.

The rearrangement links TRBV9 to TRBJ2-7; TRBD2 aligns across 11 bases. V shed 5 bases and J 2 bases; nucleotides not matched to a gene: 9. Germline V gives CDR1 SGDLS, CDR2 YYNGEE. CDR3 length: 16 amino acids. The CDR3 nucleotides read TGTGCCAGCAGTAGCGGACTAGCGGGCTGGACCTACGAGCAGTACTTC. Amino acid sequence: CASSSGLAGWTYEQYF. Filled out from reference TRBV9 and TRBJ2-7, the complete variable domain reads DSGVTQTPKHLITATGQRVTLRCSPRSGDLSVYWYQQSLDQGLQFLIQYYNGEERAKGNILERFSAQQFPDLHSELNLSSLELGDSALYFCASSSGLAGWTYEQYFGPGTRLTVT.

This chain joins TRBV11-2 and TRBJ2-1, with TRBD1 matching 11 bases. Losses at the gene ends were 5 bases for V and 3 bases for J; bases not matched to a gene: 9. The CDR3 has 17 residues. CDR1 SGHAT and CDR2 FQNNGV come from the germline V gene. CDR3 residues: CASSPRTGTGGYNEQFF. The CDR3 bases are TGTGCCAGCAGCCCCCGTACCGGGACAGGGGGCTACAATGAGCAGTTCTTC.